This T cell receptor beta chain was profiled in a study of blood T cell repertoires in COVID-19. Donors in Cohort 3 counted as recovered after two negative PCRs, clearance, or symptom resolution. Germline trimming cut 5 bases from V and 7 bases from J; bases unmatched to any gene: 6. Germline CDR1 MNHEY, CDR2 SVGAGI. This CDR3 contains 14 residues. This clone was seen once. The method was immunoSEQ multiplex PCR; TCRdb's version includes in-frame clones alone and lacks a portion of them. Of under 200,000 clones detected, over 80% appear once; the ten largest clones hold about 4.6%. Input material: PBMCs or T cells enriched from blood (not recorded which). The chain uses TRBV6-5 and TRBJ1-4, with TRBD1 matching over 8 bases. The sequence derives from a woman in her forties or fifties who had recovered from COVID-19. For the CDR3, the DNA is TGTGCCAGCAGTCGGACAGGGTTTGCTGAAAAACTGTTTTTT. Its protein product is CASSRTGFAEKLFF.